The next 10 T cell receptor beta chains were all read from a single sample in a study of T cell repertoires in cytomegalovirus infection. TCRdb used MiXCR to reprocess the reads, holding one entry per CDR3 protein. The sample lists over 250,000 distinct CDR3 sequences; 22% were seen once. The antigens these receptors bind are not known. This material consisted of cultured PBMCs, taken from culture after CMV antigen stimulation. The receptors shown here come from a human donor in good health (CMV status not recorded). Some clones in this sample may be carry-over from other donors' samples.

This clonotype was counted only a few times. The CDR3 reads CASSLVGGRVLGEQFF. The CDR3 region has the DNA TGTGCCAGCAGCTTAGTAGGAGGTAGGGTGTTGGGTGAGCAGTTCTTC. V gene TRBV7-2 combines with J gene TRBJ2-1; TRBD2 might be the D (5 bases). This CDR3 has 16 residues. Germline V lookup: CDR1 SGHTA, CDR2 FQGNSA. Trimming stripped 1 base from V and 9 bases from J, with 19 bases between.

This clonotype came up a few times. This sequence joins TRBV5-8 and TRBJ1-5; perhaps TRBD1 as D (5 bases). The V gene's germline CDR1 is SGHTS and CDR2 YDEGEE. V gave up 2 bases and J gave up 1 base, with 7 bases separating them. This CDR3 spans 14 amino acids. The CDR3 DNA reads as TGTGCCAGCAGCTTCTGGGGGAGCAATCAGCCCCAGCATTTT. Translated, it gives CASSFWGSNQPQHF.

The chain has TRBV4-1 and TRBJ2-7; D gene uncertain. Looked up from germline, CDR1 is MGHRA and CDR2 is YSYEKL. The germline V and J ends were trimmed by 4 bases and 6 bases, with 22 bases remaining between them. The CDR3 loop spans 16 amino acids. CDR3 nucleotide sequence: TGCGCCAGCAGCCGGATTCTCGTTTTGGAAGGCTCCGAGCAGTACTTC. It codes for CASSRILVLEGSEQYF.

The rearrangement joins TRBV11-2 to TRBJ2-1; no clear D gene. The CDR3 extends over 15 amino acids. Germline CDR1 reads SGHAT; CDR2 reads FQNNGV. V was cut by 4 bases and J by 6 bases, with 16 bases left in between. The CDR3 bases are TGTGCCAGCAGCTCAGCCCAGGACCCAGCCAATGAGCAGTTCTTC. Translation gives CASSSAQDPANEQFF.

There are a few counts of this clonotype. V gene TRBV4-1 combines with J gene TRBJ1-5; D remains unclear. From germline, CDR1 is MGHRA and CDR2 YSYEKL. The CDR3 has 14 amino acids. V was shortened by 0 bases and J by 6 bases, with 9 bases between the two germline ends. CDR3 sequence: CASSQDGGSQPQHF. As DNA, the CDR3 is TGCGCCAGCAGCCAAGATGGCGGGTCTCAGCCCCAGCATTTT.

The chain is built from TRBV6-5 and TRBJ2-3; 9 bases are shared with TRBD1. V lost 6 bases and J lost 4; bases outside the gene matches: 8. The CDR3 sequence is 15 residues long. Germline values: CDR1 MNHEY, CDR2 SVGAGI. CDR3 sequence: CASRLQGARSDTQYF. CDR3 in DNA: TGTGCCAGCAGATTACAGGGGGCGCGGTCAGATACGCAGTATTTT.

This clonotype appeared a few times. This chain links TRBV28 with TRBJ1-6; 9 bases are a match to TRBD1. Trimming took 5 bases from V and 13 from J; bases not matched to a gene: 15. CDR1 is MDHEN, CDR2 SYDVKM, per germline. The CDR3 totals 16 residues. CDR3 in DNA: TGTGCCAGCAGTAGGGCCGCCGGGACAGGGAGTACGCCCCTCCACTTT. Translation gives CASSRAAGTGSTPLHF.

This clonotype was seen a handful of times. The chain couples TRBV28 to TRBJ1-4; no clear D gene. Germline V gene data show CDR1 as MDHEN and CDR2 as SYDVKM. The CDR3 is 12 amino acids. Trimming cost V 5 bases and J 8 bases, with 9 bases left between them. The CDR3 DNA reads TGTGCCAGCAGTGGGAGGGAGGAAAAACTGTTTTTT. It yields the protein CASSGREEKLFF. Looking up the rest from reference TRBV28 and TRBJ1-4 gives the full variable domain: DVKVTQSSRYLVKRTGEKVFLECVQDMDHENMFWYRQDPGLGLRLIYFSYDVKMKEKGDIPEGYSVSREKKERFSLILESASTNQTSMYLCASSGREEKLFFGSGTQLSVL.

This clonotype was seen only a few times. The V gene is TRBV4-1, the J gene TRBJ2-2; TRBD2 matches 14 bases. The CDR3 contains 15 residues. J gave up 6 bases and V 5 bases, and 2 bases lay outside the gene matches. The germline V gene has CDR1 MGHRA and CDR2 YSYEKL. Written as DNA, the CDR3 is TGCGCCAGCAGCATGACTAGCGGGAGGGCCGGGGAGCTGTTTTTT. Translation: CASSMTSGRAGELFF.

This clonotype was observed many times. This sequence joins TRBV12-3 or TRBV12-4 and TRBJ2-7; 8 nucleotides agree with TRBD1. V lost 5 bases and J lost 2; bases outside the gene matches: 8. The CDR3 is 15 amino acids. The CDR3 protein is CASSLDRGPTYEQYF. CDR3 DNA sequence: TGTGCCAGCAGTCTTGACAGGGGCCCTACCTACGAGCAGTACTTC.